Included here is one T cell receptor (beta chain) sequence, with context. What antigen it recognizes has not been identified. No base-level quality is on record; no much larger clone is a single base apart. Preparation of the library involved the immunoSEQ multiplex PCR assay. In the authors' own workflow: A statistical classification framework was developed to diagnose cytomegalovirus status using the catalog of TCR beta chain sequences. In its TCRdb copy, this immuneACCESS table keeps in-frame sequences only and misses some clones. Where compared with another copy, unresolved V genes explain less than half of these, and the others have no known cause. V, J and clone size derive from that table, while D and trimming were established from the DNA sequence. Counted in this sample were approximately 300,000 clones; around 87% of them appeared once. The leading ten clones occupy over 1% of the sample.

Separate from the roughly 700-subject first cohort, the validation cohort of 120 subjects was the group to which the donors belonged. The CDR3, from cysteine to phenylalanine, totals 13 residues. This entry keeps only the CDR3 DNA: 39 bases, framed from base 1. At the junction V is shortened by 7 bases and J by 3 bases, with 10 bases in between. The germline V gene sets CDR1 to SGDLS and CDR2 to YYNGEE. This sample is part of a study of cytomegalovirus exposure and HLA in healthy donors (dated by TCRdb to 2016 to 2017). With regard to the full study: The 666 repertoires of the first cohort and the 110 or so validation repertoires were produced on the same platform, according to a later analysis. The aim of the study was to test whether cataloging public T cell receptors could identify signatures of past pathogen exposure. High-throughput TCR immunosequencing, statistical association of individual TCRs with disease status, and machine learning were combined to predict cytomegalovirus infection status. Along with the roughly 670-subject first cohort, a separate validation cohort of over a hundred different subjects was used. General conclusions and limits of the study: Of the cluster scores, about 94% were above 0 in a later analysis, which found that TCRs clustered in the first cohort also tended to co-occur in the 120 or so validation repertoires. The validation cohort had no HLA typing available for a later analysis, so co-occurrence within that cohort was assessed over all 110 or so repertoires. A total of fewer than 200 TCR beta chains were listed by the study as associated with cytomegalovirus. While some public TCRs were present in many individuals, most TCR sequences turned up only very rarely across donors. The authors suggested that the approach could potentially be generalized to other disease states and immunological phenotypes. The classifier was reported to diagnose cytomegalovirus status with high specificity and sensitivity in both the original cohort and the validation cohort. In vitro tests confirmed that a few of the cytomegalovirus-associated TCR beta chains recognize cytomegalovirus antigens.

Sequencing was done on a sample of PBMCs. This receptor was identified in a woman in her thirties in good health and CMV-seropositive. This chain is built from TRBV9 and TRBJ2-2; confidence is insufficient to name the D gene. The nucleotides are TGTGCCAGCGATGCAGGCGACACCGGGGAGCTGTTTTTT. It translates to CASDAGDTGELFF. Reference TRBV9 and TRBJ2-2 proteins supply the regions before and after the CDR3; the full variable domain is: DSGVTQTPKHLITATGQRVTLRCSPRSGDLSVYWYQQSLDQGLQFLIQYYNGEERAKGNILERFSAQQFPDLHSELNLSSLELGDSALYFCASDAGDTGELFFGEGSRLTVL.